The clone carrying this T cell receptor beta chain has only one observation. The method was immunoSEQ multiplex PCR; TCRdb's version includes in-frame clones alone and lacks a portion of them. The data contain tens of thousands of clones, 93% of them singletons. The germline V gene has CDR1 SGHVS and CDR2 FQNEAQ. V was clipped by 2 bases and J by 7 bases, with 11 bases between them. The CDR3 contains 14 residues. The source of the sample is a study of T cell changes during pregnancy in multiple sclerosis. The source was peripheral blood, collected in the second trimester of pregnancy. The receptor was derived from a female donor with multiple sclerosis, enrolled in a pregnancy study. The J gene is TRBJ1-4, the V gene TRBV7-8; D perhaps matches TRBD1 (5 bases). CDR3 in amino acids: CASSLYGGGEKLFF. DNA for the CDR3: TGTGCCAGCAGCTTATACGGGGGTGGTGAAAAACTGTTTTTT.